This T cell receptor (beta chain) was profiled in a study of OX40 agonist ivuxolimab in advanced cancers. Across the whole study: It was ivuxolimab, an agonistic anti-OX40 (CD134) antibody, that patients were treated with.

The repertoire was sequenced with immunoSEQ multiplex PCR; TCRdb's copy has only in-frame clones and lacks some. The profile shows approximately 45,000 clones, roughly 94% of them singletons. Sampling of blood occurred at baseline, cycle 4 day 1, and cycle 7 day 1. This clone has a single count. Its matching antigen is unknown. Study findings and constraints: There was clonal expansion of CD4+ and CD8+ blood T cells by week 6 at 0.1 to 3.0 mg/kg.

This specimen was CD4+ or CD8+ T cells sorted from blood, taken in a trial of the OX40 agonist ivuxolimab. The clonotype was recovered from an adult with an advanced solid tumor such as melanoma, head and neck, liver or kidney cancer.

The CDR3 region is CASILGLASSSYEQYF. In DNA, the CDR3 is TGTGCCAGCATATTGGGACTAGCGTCGAGCTCCTACGAGCAGTACTTC. The V call is TRBV2, the J call TRBJ2-7; TRBD2 aligns across 10 bases. The germline CDR1 and CDR2 sequences are SNHLY and FYNNEI. Losses at the gene ends were 7 bases for V and 0 bases for J; bases not matched to a gene: 9. The CDR3 length is 16 residues. Filled out from reference TRBV2 and TRBJ2-7, the complete variable domain reads EPEVTQTPSHQVTQMGQEVILRCVPISNHLYFYWYRQILGQKVEFLVSFYNNEISEKSEIFDDQFSVERPDGSNFTLKIRSTKLEDSAMYFCASILGLASSSYEQYFGPGTRLTVT.